Each of the 9 T cell receptor beta chains below was sequenced from the same sample in a study of response to subunit inactivated influenza vaccine. Each CDR3 protein is one row after TCRdb ran MiXCR on the RT-PCR reads. Of about 700,000 distinct CDR3 sequences listed, about 14% were seen once; the top ten hold 6.5% to 8.5%. Sequences were derived from PBMCs from blood, sampled approximately 15 days before vaccination. The receptors here all came from a man aged 50-60 years who received an inactivated influenza vaccine.

The chain is built from TRBV3-1 and TRBJ2-3, with no clear D. V was pared by 0 bases and J by 4 bases, with 5 bases between. The length of the CDR3 is 13 residues. Germline values: CDR1 LGHDT, CDR2 YNNKEL (reference sequence). CDR3 in amino acids: CASSQDWADTQYF. The CDR3 DNA reads TGTGCCAGCAGCCAAGATTGGGCAGATACGCAGTATTTT.

In its sample, this clonotype was seen many times. The chain recombines TRBV5-1 with TRBJ2-5; 13 positions match TRBD2. In germline, CDR1 is SGHRS, CDR2 YFSETQ. This CDR3 is built from 16 residues. V lost 4 bases, J lost 4 bases, and 7 bases stayed unmatched. The DNA of the CDR3 is TGCGCCAGCAGCCTAGGACTAGCGGGGGATGGAGAGACCCAGTACTTC. It specifies CASSLGLAGDGETQYF.

This clonotype was seen at least ten times. The J gene is TRBJ2-5, the V gene TRBV20-1; 11 bases are shared with TRBD2. J lost 5 bases, V lost 1 base, and 9 bases had no gene match. CDR3 size: 16 residues. The germline V gene encodes CDR1 DFQATT and CDR2 SNEGSKA (reference sequence). CDR3 loop: CSARVLASGGPETQYF. CDR3 nucleotides: TGCAGTGCTAGAGTTCTGGCTAGCGGGGGGCCGGAGACCCAGTACTTC.

This clonotype has just one count. This chain uses TRBV18 with TRBJ2-2; TRBD1 might be the D (5 bases). The V gene's germline CDR1 is KGHSH and CDR2 LQKENI. Trimming stripped 8 bases from V and 6 bases from J, with 16 bases between. The CDR3 runs 14 residues. CDR3 DNA: TGTGCCAGCCTGCAGGGTAATACCGCCGGGGAGCTGTTTTTT. It encodes CASLQGNTAGELFF.

This clonotype has just a few counts. The CDR3, as DNA: TGTGCCAGCAGCGCGGGCCCTTCGTGGGAGAATGAGCAGTTCTTC. Translation: CASSAGPSWENEQFF. The chain couples TRBV11-2 to TRBJ2-1; tentative D call: TRBD2 (5 bases). From germline, CDR1 is SGHAT and CDR2 FQNNGV. The CDR3 contains 15 residues. Deletions cut 5 bases from V and 7 bases from J, with 18 bases between.

The chain couples TRBV2 to TRBJ1-5, with unresolved D. Germline V gene lookup returns CDR1 SNHLY and CDR2 FYNNEI. The V and J ends lost 6 bases and 4 bases respectively, with 10 bases between them. The CDR3 is 13 residues long. CDR3 bases: TGTGCCAGCAGGCCATGGGGTAATCAGCCCCAGCATTTT. Protein product: CASRPWGNQPQHF.

The J gene is TRBJ2-1, the V gene TRBV24-1; D possibly matches TRBD1 or TRBD2 (5 bases each). V was trimmed by 4 bases and J by 5 bases, leaving 14 bases between them. The V gene's germline CDR1 is KGHDR and CDR2 SFDVKD. This CDR3 spans 15 amino acids. The CDR3 spells CATSESWGPDNEQFF. CDR3 bases: TGTGCCACCAGTGAGAGTTGGGGACCGGACAATGAGCAGTTCTTC.

This clonotype was counted a few times. The chain couples TRBV6-2 or TRBV6-3 to TRBJ2-7; perhaps D is TRBD1 or TRBD2 (5 bases each). CDR1 MNHEY and CDR2 SVGEGT come from the germline V gene. Between the trimmed V and J ends, which lost 6 bases and 3 bases, there was a span of 21 bases. This CDR3 spans 16 amino acids. The CDR3 sequence is CASRGPGPVGVYEQYF. The CDR3 coding sequence is TGTGCCAGCAGAGGACCGGGACCGGTGGGGGTCTACGAGCAGTACTTC.

This clonotype was found a few times. The CDR3 here is CASRVASTDTQYF. As DNA, the CDR3 is TGTGCCAGCAGGGTAGCTAGCACAGATACGCAGTATTTT. J is TRBJ2-3 and V is TRBV2; D is unclear. This CDR3 is built from 13 residues. Trimming took off 6 bases at V and 0 bases at J, with 7 bases between the two ends. Germline V gives CDR1 SNHLY, CDR2 FYNNEI. Full variable domain (rest looked up from reference TRBV2 and TRBJ2-3): EPEVTQTPSHQVTQMGQEVILRCVPISNHLYFYWYRQILGQKVEFLVSFYNNEISEKSEIFDDQFSVERPDGSNFTLKIRSTKLEDSAMYFCASRVASTDTQYFGPGTRLTVL.